The sequence of this TCR beta chain was determined in a study of cytomegalovirus exposure and HLA in healthy donors. Study conclusions and caveats: Diagnosis of cytomegalovirus status made by the classifier reportedly showed high specificity and sensitivity.

V gave up 2 bases and J gave up 1 base, with 12 bases separating them. Germline V CDR1 and CDR2: SGHNT, YYREEE (reference sequence). This CDR3 spans 15 amino acids. The PCR made use of 60 Vbeta and 13 Jbeta primers. Profiling relied on immunoSEQ multiplex PCR, and the TCRdb table lists in-frame clones only, not all of them. The sample lists about 150,000 clones, approximately 69% occurring once. Turning to this clone: No antigen is known for it.

The sequence came from a man aged 30-40 years in good health and CMV-seronegative. The chain is built from TRBV5-4 and TRBJ1-1, with no clear D. The specimen sequenced was PBMCs. The CDR3 nucleotides read TGTGCCAGCAGCTTTCTAACGGGAAAGAACACTGAAGCTTTCTTT. It codes for CASSFLTGKNTEAFF.